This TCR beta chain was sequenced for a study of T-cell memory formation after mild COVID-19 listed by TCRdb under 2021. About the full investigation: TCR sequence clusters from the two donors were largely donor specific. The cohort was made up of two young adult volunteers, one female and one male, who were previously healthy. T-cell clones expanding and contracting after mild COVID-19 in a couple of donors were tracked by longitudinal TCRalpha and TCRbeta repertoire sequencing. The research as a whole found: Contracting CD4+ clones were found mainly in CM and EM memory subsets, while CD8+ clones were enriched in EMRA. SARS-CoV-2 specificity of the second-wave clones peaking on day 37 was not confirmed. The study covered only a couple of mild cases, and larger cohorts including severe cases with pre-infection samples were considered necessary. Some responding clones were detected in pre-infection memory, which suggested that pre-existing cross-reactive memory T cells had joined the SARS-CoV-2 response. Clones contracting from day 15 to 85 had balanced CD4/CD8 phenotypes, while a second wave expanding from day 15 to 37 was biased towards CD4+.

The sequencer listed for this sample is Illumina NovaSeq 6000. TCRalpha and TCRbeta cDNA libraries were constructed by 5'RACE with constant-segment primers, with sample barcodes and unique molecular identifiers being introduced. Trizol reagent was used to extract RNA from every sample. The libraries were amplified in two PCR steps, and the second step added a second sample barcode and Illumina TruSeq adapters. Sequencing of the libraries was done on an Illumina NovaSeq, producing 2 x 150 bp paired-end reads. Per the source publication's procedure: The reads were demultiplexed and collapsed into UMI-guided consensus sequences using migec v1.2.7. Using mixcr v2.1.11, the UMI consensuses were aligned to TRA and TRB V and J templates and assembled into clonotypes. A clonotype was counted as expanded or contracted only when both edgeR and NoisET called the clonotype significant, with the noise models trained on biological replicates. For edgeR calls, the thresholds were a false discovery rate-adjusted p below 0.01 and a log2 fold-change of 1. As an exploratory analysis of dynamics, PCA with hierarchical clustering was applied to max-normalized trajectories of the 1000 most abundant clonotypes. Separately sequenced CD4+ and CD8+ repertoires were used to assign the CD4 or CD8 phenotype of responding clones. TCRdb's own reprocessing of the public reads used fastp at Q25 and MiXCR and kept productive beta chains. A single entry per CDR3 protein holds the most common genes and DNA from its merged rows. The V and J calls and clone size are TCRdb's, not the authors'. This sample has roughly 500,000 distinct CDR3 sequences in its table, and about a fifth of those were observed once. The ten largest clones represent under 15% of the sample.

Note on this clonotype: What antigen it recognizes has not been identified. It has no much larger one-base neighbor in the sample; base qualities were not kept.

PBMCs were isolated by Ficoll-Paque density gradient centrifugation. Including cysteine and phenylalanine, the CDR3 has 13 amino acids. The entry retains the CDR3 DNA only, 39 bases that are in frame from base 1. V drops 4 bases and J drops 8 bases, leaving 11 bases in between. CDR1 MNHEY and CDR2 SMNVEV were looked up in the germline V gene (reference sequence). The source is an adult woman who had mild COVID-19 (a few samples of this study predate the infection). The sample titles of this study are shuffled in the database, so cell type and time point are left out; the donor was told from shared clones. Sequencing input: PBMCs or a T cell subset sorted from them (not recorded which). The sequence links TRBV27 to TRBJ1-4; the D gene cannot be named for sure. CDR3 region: CASSSGYREKLFF. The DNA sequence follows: TGTGCCAGCAGTTCGGGGTACCGGGAAAAACTGTTTTTT.